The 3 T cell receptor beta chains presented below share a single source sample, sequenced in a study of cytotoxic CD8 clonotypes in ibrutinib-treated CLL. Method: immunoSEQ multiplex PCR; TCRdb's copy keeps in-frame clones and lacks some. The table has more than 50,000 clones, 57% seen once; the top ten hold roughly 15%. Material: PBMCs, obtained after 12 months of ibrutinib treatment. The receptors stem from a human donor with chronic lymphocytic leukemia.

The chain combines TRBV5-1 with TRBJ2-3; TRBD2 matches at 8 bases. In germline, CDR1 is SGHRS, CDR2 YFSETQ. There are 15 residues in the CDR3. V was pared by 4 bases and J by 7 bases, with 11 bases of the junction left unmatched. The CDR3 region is CASSGAGAESNTQYF. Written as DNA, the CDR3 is TGCGCCAGCAGCGGAGCGGGGGCCGAGTCAAATACGCAGTATTTT. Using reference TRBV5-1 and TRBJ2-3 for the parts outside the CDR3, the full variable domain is KAGVTQTPRYLIKTRGQQVTLSCSPISGHRSVSWYQQTPGQGLQFLFEYFSETQRNKGNFPGRFSGRQFSNSRSEMNVSTLELGDSALYLCASSGAGAESNTQYFGPGTRLTVL.

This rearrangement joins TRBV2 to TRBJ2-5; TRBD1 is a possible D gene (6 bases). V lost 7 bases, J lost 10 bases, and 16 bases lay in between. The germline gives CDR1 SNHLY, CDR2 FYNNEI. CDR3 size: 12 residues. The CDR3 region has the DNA TGTGCCAGCATTCTCTACGAGGGGGTCCAGTACTTC. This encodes CASILYEGVQYF.

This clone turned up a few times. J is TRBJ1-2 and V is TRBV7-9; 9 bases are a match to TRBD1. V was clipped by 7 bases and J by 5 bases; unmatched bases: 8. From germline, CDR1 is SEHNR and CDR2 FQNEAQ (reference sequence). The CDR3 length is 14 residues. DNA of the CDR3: TGTGCCAGCAACCCGGGACAGGGCATTTATGGCTACACCTTC. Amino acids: CASNPGQGIYGYTF. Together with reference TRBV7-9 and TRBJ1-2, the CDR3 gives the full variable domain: DTGVSQNPRHKITKRGQNVTFRCDPISEHNRLYWYRQTLGQGPEFLTYFQNEAQLEKSRLLSDRFSAERPKGSFSTLEIQRTEQGDSAMYLCASNPGQGIYGYTFGSGTRLTVV.